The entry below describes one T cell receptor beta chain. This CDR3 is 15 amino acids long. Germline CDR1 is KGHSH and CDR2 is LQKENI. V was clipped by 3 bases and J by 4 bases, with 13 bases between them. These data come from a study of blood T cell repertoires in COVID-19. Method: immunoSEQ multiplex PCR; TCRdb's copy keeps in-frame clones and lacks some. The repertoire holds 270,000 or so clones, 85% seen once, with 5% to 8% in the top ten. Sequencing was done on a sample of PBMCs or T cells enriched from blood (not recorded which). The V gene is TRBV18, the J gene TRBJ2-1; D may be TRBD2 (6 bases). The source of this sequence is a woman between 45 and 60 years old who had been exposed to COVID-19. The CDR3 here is CASSPASGRYNEQFF. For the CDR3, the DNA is TGTGCCAGCTCACCTGCAAGCGGGCGTTACAATGAGCAGTTCTTC.